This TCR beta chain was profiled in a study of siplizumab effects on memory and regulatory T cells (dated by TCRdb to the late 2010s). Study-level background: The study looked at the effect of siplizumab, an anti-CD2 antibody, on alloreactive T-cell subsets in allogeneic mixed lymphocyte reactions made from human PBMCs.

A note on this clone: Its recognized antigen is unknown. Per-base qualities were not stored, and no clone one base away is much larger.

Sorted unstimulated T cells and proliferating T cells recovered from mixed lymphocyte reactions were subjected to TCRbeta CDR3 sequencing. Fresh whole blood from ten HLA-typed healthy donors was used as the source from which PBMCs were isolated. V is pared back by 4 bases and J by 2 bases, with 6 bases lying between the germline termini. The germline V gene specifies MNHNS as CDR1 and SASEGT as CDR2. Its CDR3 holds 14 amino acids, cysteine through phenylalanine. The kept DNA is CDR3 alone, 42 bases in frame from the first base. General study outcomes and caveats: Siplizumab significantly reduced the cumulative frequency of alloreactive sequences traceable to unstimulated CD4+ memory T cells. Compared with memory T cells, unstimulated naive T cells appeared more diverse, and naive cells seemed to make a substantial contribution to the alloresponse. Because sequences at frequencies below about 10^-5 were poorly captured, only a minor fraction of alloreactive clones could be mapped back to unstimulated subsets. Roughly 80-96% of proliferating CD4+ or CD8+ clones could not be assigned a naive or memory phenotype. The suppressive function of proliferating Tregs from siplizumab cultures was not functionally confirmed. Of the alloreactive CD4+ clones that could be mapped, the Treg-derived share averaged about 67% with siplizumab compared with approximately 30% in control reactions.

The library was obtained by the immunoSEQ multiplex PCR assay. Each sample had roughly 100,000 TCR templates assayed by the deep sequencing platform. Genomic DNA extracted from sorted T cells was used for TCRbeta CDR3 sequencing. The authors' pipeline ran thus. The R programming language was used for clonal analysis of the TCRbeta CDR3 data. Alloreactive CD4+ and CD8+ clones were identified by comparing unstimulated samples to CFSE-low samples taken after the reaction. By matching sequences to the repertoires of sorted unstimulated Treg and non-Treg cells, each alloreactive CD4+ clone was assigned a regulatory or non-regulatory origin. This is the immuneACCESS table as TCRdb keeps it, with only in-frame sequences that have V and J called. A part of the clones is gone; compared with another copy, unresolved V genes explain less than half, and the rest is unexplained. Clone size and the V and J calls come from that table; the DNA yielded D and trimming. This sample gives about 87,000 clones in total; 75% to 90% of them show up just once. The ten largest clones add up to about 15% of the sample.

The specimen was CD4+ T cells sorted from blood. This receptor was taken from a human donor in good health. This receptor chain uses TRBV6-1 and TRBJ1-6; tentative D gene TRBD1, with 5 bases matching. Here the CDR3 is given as CASSAGPYNSPLHF. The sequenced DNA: TGTGCCAGCAGTGCAGGGCCCTATAATTCACCCCTCCACTTT.